The clone carrying this TCR beta chain has only a few counts. This sample was included in a study of blood T cell repertoires in COVID-19. V dropped 8 bases and J dropped 5; count of bases not matched to a gene: 8. Germline V gene sequence: CDR1 ENHRY, CDR2 SYGVKD. The CDR3 runs to 13 residues. TCRdb's copy holds only in-frame clones and misses some; the assay was immunoSEQ multiplex PCR. The profile covers 360,000 or so clones, with 89% appearing a single time and approximately 4.1% taken by the ten largest. This chain links TRBV10-3 with TRBJ1-1, with 7 nucleotides matching TRBD1. The material sequenced was peripheral blood. This sequence was found in an older woman with COVID-19, enrolled during active disease. The CDR3 nucleotides are TGTGCCATCGCGGTGGGGACAGAGACTGAAGCTTTCTTT. This encodes CAIAVGTETEAFF.